These 32 T cell receptor beta chains were all obtained from the same sample, sequenced in a study of PD-L1 blockade in urothelial cancer. Produced via immunoSEQ multiplex PCR; TCRdb's table is partial and in-frame only. The sample comprises about 72,000 clones, 86% of which are singletons, and about 15% rests with the top ten. The time point denotes: pretreatment peripheral blood. The specimen was PBMCs, collected around atezolizumab (anti-PD-L1) treatment. These receptor sequences come from a man in his sixties with urothelial cancer.

This chain joins TRBV2 and TRBJ2-5; weak D call: TRBD1 (7 bases). CDR3 length: 14 amino acids. The V and J ends lost 8 bases and 1 base respectively, with 14 bases between them. In germline, CDR1 is SNHLY, CDR2 FYNNEI. The CDR3 DNA is TGTGCCAGCCGGGCGGGACAGTCCCAAGAGACCCAGTACTTC. It codes for CASRAGQSQETQYF.

J is TRBJ2-2 and V is TRBV27; D may be TRBD1 (5 bases). Germline V lookup: CDR1 MNHEY, CDR2 SMNVEV (reference sequence). The germline V and J ends were trimmed by 4 bases and 4 bases, with 7 bases remaining between them. The CDR3 runs 13 residues. CDR3: CASSSGFTGELFF. As DNA, the CDR3 is TGTGCCAGCAGTTCAGGGTTCACCGGGGAGCTGTTTTTT.

The rearrangement links TRBV28 to TRBJ2-2, with D maybe TRBD1 (6 bases). Germline-derived CDR1 and CDR2 are MDHEN and SYDVKM. The CDR3 contains 14 residues. V lost 4 bases and J lost 5, with 11 bases in between. Here the CDR3 DNA reads TGTGCCAGCAGTTCCTGGGACAAAACCGGGGAGCTGTTTTTT. Its translation: CASSSWDKTGELFF.

This clone has just a few counts. In DNA, the CDR3 is TGTGCCAGCAGGGCTAGCGGGGAATCTTACGAGCAGTACTTC. Protein sequence: CASRASGESYEQYF. V and J are TRBV6-1 and TRBJ2-7; 9 bases agree with TRBD2. This CDR3 has 14 residues. CDR1 and CDR2 (germline): MNHNS, SASEGT. With 6 bases clipped from V and 4 bases from J, the junction kept 7 bases outside the gene matches.

The chain combines TRBV11-2 with TRBJ2-5, with 7 nucleotides matching TRBD1. The CDR3 is 14 amino acids. Germline V gene lookup returns CDR1 SGHAT and CDR2 FQNNGV. V lost 8 bases to trimming and J lost 2 bases; unmatched junction nucleotides: 8. The CDR3 DNA follows: TGTGCCAGCTCCAGGGGGAGCCCGCAAGAGACCCAGTACTTC. Translation: CASSRGSPQETQYF.

The CDR3 spells CASSTQTASYEQYF. The CDR3 region has the DNA TGCGCCAGCAGCACACAGACAGCCTCCTACGAGCAGTACTTC. The gene calls are TRBV5-1 and TRBJ2-7; D is possibly TRBD1 (5 bases). V shed 4 bases and J shed 0 bases, with 11 bases lying between them. CDR3 length: 14 residues. The germline CDR1 and CDR2 sequences are SGHRS and YFSETQ.

Concerning this clone itself: Other DNA sequences from this sample encode an identical CDR3 as well. The genes are TRBV4-1 and TRBJ2-5; 7 nucleotides line up with TRBD2. With V trimmed by 3 bases and J by 5 bases, 12 bases remained unmatched. The CDR3 sequence is 16 residues long. The germline V gene encodes CDR1 MGHRA and CDR2 YSYEKL. CDR3 residues: CASSQAGTIFLETQYF. In DNA, the CDR3 is TGCGCCAGCAGCCAGGCCGGGACTATTTTTTTGGAGACCCAGTACTTC.

The chain employs TRBV7-6 and TRBJ2-3; perhaps TRBD2 as D (7 bases). The CDR3 consists of 13 residues. In germline, CDR1 is SGHVS, CDR2 FNYEAQ. Trimming removed 10 bases at V and 6 bases at J, with 17 bases between. CDR3 residues: CATRGGDVDTQYF. In DNA form, the CDR3 reads TGTGCCACCAGGGGAGGGGATGTTGATACGCAGTATTTT.

The chain is built from TRBV11-2 and TRBJ2-5; 9 nucleotides line up with TRBD2. Germline V gene lookup returns CDR1 SGHAT and CDR2 FQNNGV. The CDR3 contains 14 residues. Trimming removed 5 bases from V and 2 bases from J; junction bases left unmatched: 3. The CDR3 DNA sequence: TGTGCCAGCAGCCGACTAGCGGCACAAGAGACCCAGTACTTC. Amino acid sequence: CASSRLAAQETQYF.

The chain has TRBV7-9 and TRBJ2-2, with 9 bases fitting TRBD2. V shed 2 bases and J 5 bases; nucleotides not matched to a gene: 6. The length of the CDR3 is 16 residues. The germline gives CDR1 SEHNR, CDR2 FQNEAQ (reference sequence). This chain's CDR3 is CASSLMGLAGTGELFF. The CDR3, as DNA: TGTGCCAGCAGCTTAATGGGACTAGCTGGTACCGGGGAGCTGTTTTTT.

This chain links TRBV9 with TRBJ2-3; 14 bases fit TRBD2. V gave up 0 bases and J gave up 0 bases; unmatched junction bases: 3. The length of the CDR3 is 18 residues. Looked up from germline, CDR1 is SGDLS and CDR2 is YYNGEE. CDR3 amino acids: CASSVGLAGGPSTDTQYF. The CDR3 DNA follows: TGTGCCAGCAGCGTAGGACTAGCGGGGGGGCCAAGCACAGATACGCAGTATTTT. Variable domain in full (rest from reference TRBV9 and TRBJ2-3): DSGVTQTPKHLITATGQRVTLRCSPRSGDLSVYWYQQSLDQGLQFLIQYYNGEERAKGNILERFSAQQFPDLHSELNLSSLELGDSALYFCASSVGLAGGPSTDTQYFGPGTRLTVL.

The chain has TRBV4-2 and TRBJ1-3; maybe TRBD1 (5 bases). Germline lookup yields CDR1 LGHNA and CDR2 YNFKEQ. Deletions cut 2 bases from V and 8 bases from J, with 16 bases between. The CDR3 spans 15 residues. CDR3 DNA: TGTGCCAGCAGCCAACCTCAGGGACTGTCAGACACCATATATTTT. Translation: CASSQPQGLSDTIYF.

This sequence joins TRBV30 and TRBJ1-2; TRBD1 matches 8 bases. From germline, CDR1 is GTSNPN and CDR2 SVGIG (reference sequence). This CDR3 contains 13 residues. V gave up 8 bases and J gave up 8 bases; unmatched junction bases: 13. DNA for the CDR3: TGTGCCGGAGGGACAGGCGGTGAGGGAGGCTACACCTTC. It is translated as CAGGTGGEGGYTF.

The J gene is TRBJ1-5, the V gene TRBV28, with D maybe TRBD1 (6 bases). Germline CDR1 is MDHEN and CDR2 is SYDVKM. V dropped 6 bases and J dropped 16 bases, with 19 bases sitting between them. CDR3 length: 12 residues. The CDR3 loop is CASRVGGREIHF. CDR3 nucleotides: TGTGCCAGCAGAGTTGGGGGCAGGGAAATACATTTT. Full variable domain (rest looked up from reference TRBV28 and TRBJ1-5): DVKVTQSSRYLVKRTGEKVFLECVQDMDHENMFWYRQDPGLGLRLIYFSYDVKMKEKGDIPEGYSVSREKKERFSLILESASTNQTSMYLCASRVGGREIHFGDGTRLSIL.

The CDR3 DNA follows: TGCGCCAGCAGCCAAGATGAACCCCCCAGGCAGGTAAACACCGGGGAGCTGTTTTTT. Protein sequence: CASSQDEPPRQVNTGELFF. The chain links TRBV4-1 to TRBJ2-2, with D unclear. The germline V gene encodes CDR1 MGHRA and CDR2 YSYEKL. Deletions cut 0 bases from V and 2 bases from J, with 19 bases between. CDR3 length equals 19 residues.

This clone was recorded only once. The rearrangement links TRBV7-2 to TRBJ2-3; 9 nucleotides match TRBD1. After removal of 5 bases from V and 5 bases from J, the junction contained 8 bases not matched to a gene. This CDR3 is built from 15 residues. CDR1 is SGHTA, CDR2 FQGNSA, per germline. CDR3 amino acids: CASSPPGQGLDTQYF. The CDR3 nucleotides read TGTGCCAGCAGCCCGCCTGGACAGGGGTTAGATACGCAGTATTTT.

The V gene is TRBV6-1, the J gene TRBJ1-1; 7 bases line up with TRBD1. CDR3 length equals 13 residues. In germline, CDR1 is MNHNS, CDR2 SASEGT. V trimming: 3 bases; J trimming: 10 bases; junction bases outside the gene matches: 8. The CDR3 loop is CASSEDRWDGAFF. The CDR3 nucleotides read TGTGCCAGCAGTGAGGACAGGTGGGACGGAGCTTTCTTT.

V and J are TRBV6-1 and TRBJ1-3, with D hard to call. Germline V CDR1 and CDR2: MNHNS, SASEGT. The CDR3 loop spans 13 amino acids. Trimming cost V 6 bases and J 6 bases, with 12 bases left between them. The CDR3 loop is CASSAGSPNTIYF. In nucleotides, the CDR3 is TGTGCCAGCAGCGCCGGGTCACCAAACACCATATATTTT.

This clone was picked up one time. The gene calls are TRBV5-4 and TRBJ1-3, with TRBD1 matching 8 bases. Germline V gene lookup returns CDR1 SGHNT and CDR2 YYREEE (reference sequence). The V gene end was trimmed by 3 bases and the J gene end by 0 bases; junction bases not matched to a gene: 8. The CDR3 consists of 17 residues. CDR3 residues: CASSWRTGIYSGNTIYF. CDR3 nucleotide sequence: TGTGCCAGCAGCTGGCGGACAGGGATCTACTCTGGAAACACCATATATTTT.

The V call is TRBV30, the J call TRBJ2-2; the D gene is possibly TRBD1 (6 bases). V was clipped by 1 base and J by 6 bases, with 9 bases between them. Germline V gene lookup returns CDR1 GTSNPN and CDR2 SVGIG (reference sequence). The CDR3 contains 13 residues. CDR3 DNA sequence: TGTGCCTGGAGTGGGGACAACGCCGGGGAGCTGTTTTTT. This translates into CAWSGDNAGELFF. Based on the CDR3 plus reference TRBV30 and TRBJ2-2, the full variable domain is SQTIHQWPATLVQPVGSPLSLECTVEGTSNPNLYWYRQAAGRGLQLLFYSVGIGQISSEVPQNLSASRPQDRQFILSSKKLLLSDSGFYLCAWSGDNAGELFFGEGSRLTVL.

The chain combines TRBV4-1 with TRBJ1-1; D is unclear. V was cut by 2 bases and J by 4 bases, with 11 bases left in between. Germline V gene sequence: CDR1 MGHRA, CDR2 YSYEKL. The length of the CDR3 is 14 residues. CDR3 in DNA: TGCGCCAGCAGCCAACCCTCCGGCGGCACTGAAGCTTTCTTT. Encoded protein: CASSQPSGGTEAFF.

The chain couples TRBV5-1 to TRBJ2-1; TRBD2 matches at 15 bases. The trim removed 3 bases at V and 4 bases at J, leaving 2 bases unmatched. The CDR3 runs 16 residues. CDR1 is SGHRS and CDR2 is YFSETQ in the germline V gene. The chain's CDR3 is CASSWTSGGGYNEQFF. Here the CDR3 DNA reads TGCGCCAGCAGCTGGACTAGCGGGGGGGGGTACAATGAGCAGTTCTTC.

The chain recombines TRBV6-5 with TRBJ2-5; 7 bases map to TRBD2. The CDR3 sequence is 13 residues long. With 6 bases clipped from V and 4 bases from J, the junction kept 5 bases outside the gene matches. CDR1 is MNHEY and CDR2 is SVGAGI in the germline V gene. CDR3: CASSRTRGETQYF. The DNA for the CDR3 is TGTGCCAGCAGCCGGACTAGAGGAGAGACCCAGTACTTC.

This rearrangement joins TRBV7-9 to TRBJ1-1; no definite D call. V shed 3 bases and J shed 5 bases, with 10 bases lying between them. Germline CDR1 SEHNR, CDR2 FQNEAQ (reference sequence). The CDR3 is 13 residues long. The CDR3 is CASSFSEVTEAFF. DNA of the CDR3: TGTGCCAGCAGCTTTTCGGAGGTGACTGAAGCTTTCTTT.

This clone came up once. The V call is TRBV4-3, the J call TRBJ2-2; 13 nucleotides align to TRBD2. V shed 3 bases, J shed 8 bases, and the junction held 6 bases outside the gene matches. The germline CDR1 and CDR2 sequences are LGHNA and YSLEER. The CDR3 length is 16 residues. CDR3 amino acids: CASSHQLAGGPGELFF. Here the CDR3 DNA reads TGCGCCAGCAGCCATCAACTAGCGGGGGGGCCTGGGGAGCTGTTTTTT.

J is TRBJ1-2 and V is TRBV6-1, with 8 bases that match TRBD1. Germline V lookup: CDR1 MNHNS, CDR2 SASEGT. After removal of 6 bases from V and 7 bases from J, the junction contained 7 bases not matched to a gene. The CDR3 spans 13 residues. As DNA, the CDR3 is TGTGCCAGCAGCGACAGGGGAGTGAGTGGCTACACCTTC. This translates into CASSDRGVSGYTF.

J is TRBJ2-7 and V is TRBV5-8, with a weak D call TRBD2 (5 bases). Germline loops: CDR1 SGHTS, CDR2 YDEGEE. The V end lost 4 bases, the J end lost 7 bases, and 18 bases lay between the germline ends. There are 14 residues in the CDR3. The CDR3 nucleotides read TGTGCCAGCAGCCCCGTCCCGGGGTTGAGGGAGCAGTACTTC. It specifies CASSPVPGLREQYF.

The chain joins TRBV27 to TRBJ2-2, with a tentative D call TRBD2 (5 bases). Germline CDR1 and CDR2: MNHEY and SMNVEV (reference sequence). The length of the CDR3 is 15 residues. V gave up 6 bases and J gave up 3 bases, with 14 bases separating them. In DNA, the CDR3 is TGTGCCAGCAGACGAGCGACGGAGGACACCGGGGAGCTGTTTTTT. It translates to CASRRATEDTGELFF.

The rearrangement uses TRBV11-2 and TRBJ2-7, with D possibly matching TRBD2 (6 bases). The V gene's germline CDR1 is SGHAT and CDR2 FQNNGV. This CDR3 has 14 residues. V gave up 1 base and J gave up 3 bases, with 10 bases separating them. This chain's CDR3 is CASSLAGGDYEQYF. Written as DNA, the CDR3 is TGTGCCAGCAGCTTAGCCGGGGGAGACTACGAGCAGTACTTC.

This clone occurred a few times. The chain couples TRBV28 to TRBJ2-2, with D unclear. Germline assignment: CDR1 MDHEN and CDR2 SYDVKM. This CDR3 comprises 17 residues. V lost 4 bases and J lost 1, with 16 bases in between. The CDR3 sequence is CASSSPLWAKNTGELFF. The CDR3 bases are TGTGCCAGCAGTTCTCCTTTATGGGCAAAGAACACCGGGGAGCTGTTTTTT.

The chain is built from TRBV19 and TRBJ1-4; D gene uncertain. This CDR3 has 12 amino acids. V lost 8 bases to trimming and J lost 4 bases, with 8 bases between them. From germline, CDR1 is LNHDA and CDR2 SQIVND (reference sequence). The CDR3 here is CASCSLNEKLFF. CDR3 coding DNA: TGTGCCAGTTGTAGTCTTAATGAAAAACTGTTTTTT.

The rearrangement joins TRBV5-1 to TRBJ1-1, with no clear D. Trimming cost V 4 bases and J 4 bases, with 17 bases left between them. Germline loops: CDR1 SGHRS, CDR2 YFSETQ. This CDR3 has 15 residues. The CDR3 region is CASSRRVLEGTEAFF. The CDR3 nucleotides read TGCGCCAGCAGCCGGAGAGTCTTGGAGGGCACTGAAGCTTTCTTT.